This T cell receptor beta chain derives from a study of Ad26.COV2.S vaccination and SARS-CoV-2 variants. The CDR3 covers 14 residues. V was trimmed by 6 bases and J by 5 bases, leaving 13 bases between them. Germline CDR1 MNHNY, CDR2 SVGAGI (reference sequence). Points on this clone: What it recognizes is unknown.

Sequenced by immunoSEQ multiplex PCR; TCRdb stores in-frame clones only, minus some. The table records some 350,000 clones, approximately 90% of them present only once. Study results and limitations: CD8+ and CD4+ T cells specific for spike reportedly responded with substantial breadth after vaccination. Spike-specific TCR breadth was greater in vaccine than placebo recipients.

The receptor's source is a human donor who had recovered from COVID-19. The chain employs TRBV6-6 and TRBJ1-4, with D possibly TRBD1 on 6 matching bases. The input for sequencing was peripheral blood, taken after recovery from COVID-19. The CDR3 spells CASSSPGQNEKLFF. In DNA form, the CDR3 reads TGTGCCAGCAGCTCACCCGGACAGAATGAAAAACTGTTTTTT.